This TCR beta chain appears in the sequencing data of a study of OX40 agonist ivuxolimab in advanced cancers. Background on the study: Dosing consisted of intravenous ivuxolimab at 0.01 to 10 mg/kg every 2 weeks. Patients with hepatocellular carcinoma, melanoma, renal cell or head and neck cancer made up the dose-escalation patients. Participants averaged 60 years of age (range roughly 23 to 79) and were under 90% male. Anti-PD-1, anti-PD-L1 or anti-CTLA-4 therapy given earlier was allowed, and roughly 38% had some.

Trimming removed 2 bases from V and 2 bases from J, with 3 bases in between. Germline-derived CDR1 and CDR2 are MDHEN and SYDVKM. The CDR3 covers 12 residues. Assay used: immunoSEQ multiplex PCR; TCRdb lists only in-frame clones, some missing. The sample includes over 70,000 clones, about 90% of them seen just once. The sequencing here drew on CD4+ or CD8+ T cells sorted from blood, taken in a trial of the OX40 agonist ivuxolimab. This rearrangement joins TRBV28 to TRBJ1-2; D unresolved. The sequence was collected from an adult with an advanced solid tumor such as melanoma, head and neck, liver or kidney cancer. CDR3 DNA sequence: TGTGCCAGCAGTTTAGACAACTATGGCTACACCTTC. As protein: CASSLDNYGYTF.